A selection of T cell receptor beta chains follows, all from one sample in a study of shared clonotypes between healthy human individuals. The table came from immunoSEQ multiplex PCR; TCRdb's copy has only in-frame clones and leaves some out. In the table there are about 380,000 clones, approximately 96% of which are singletons. Sequenced sample: memory CD8+ T cells sorted from blood. These receptors came from a young man in good health. Each CDR3 is given with its conserved first and last residue. The D gene is left open where the match is weak. Not every row has a clone size; where given, it reads once, few, many or a size class.

V,J,size,D,DNA,CDR3
TRBV4-2,TRBJ2-3,.,TRBD2,TGTGCCAGCAGCCAATTACTAGCGGGAGGGGGAACCAACACAGATACGCAGTATTTT,CASSQLLAGGGTNTDTQYF
TRBV27,TRBJ1-6,.,.,TGTGCCAGCAGCTCCACAGGGAATTCACCCCTCCACTTT,CASSSTGNSPLHF
TRBV28,TRBJ2-7,.,TRBD2,TGTGCCAGCAGTTACCTGGGGAGGGAATACGAGCAGTACTTC,CASSYLGREYEQYF
TRBV5-6,TRBJ2-7,.,.,TGTGCCAGCAGCGCGACAGCTAACTACGAGCAGTACTTC,CASSATANYEQYF
TRBV6-1,TRBJ2-7,.,.,TGTGCCAGCAGTGAAGGTGGCACCGAGCAGTACTTC,CASSEGGTEQYF
TRBV15,TRBJ1-1,.,TRBD1,TGTGCCACCAGCGTCGAACAGGGGGCATCTGAAGCTTTCTTT,CATSVEQGASEAFF
TRBV25-1,TRBJ1-2,.,.,TGTGCCAGCAGTGGGACATATGGCTACACCTTC,CASSGTYGYTF
TRBV18,TRBJ2-1,.,TRBD2,TGTGCCAGCTCACGAGCGGGAGGGCCGGAGAATGAGCAGTTCTTC,CASSRAGGPENEQFF
TRBV7-6,TRBJ2-1,.,.,TGTGCCAGCAGCTTAGGTGCTCCGGGGGGCGGCCGTAATGAGCAGTTCTTC,CASSLGAPGGGRNEQFF
TRBV4-1,TRBJ2-3,once,.,TGCGCCAGCAGCCAAACAGGGATTGGGGGATCAGATACGCAGTATTTT,CASSQTGIGGSDTQYF
TRBV5-1,TRBJ2-1,.,.,TGCGCCAGCAGCACGGACAGCAATGAGCAGTTCTTC,CASSTDSNEQFF
TRBV29-1,TRBJ2-3,.,.,TGCAGCGTTGGTCACGGGACTAGCACAGATACGCAGTATTTT,CSVGHGTSTDTQYF
TRBV5-1,TRBJ1-3,.,.,TGCGCCAGCAGCTCCGACGGTAACTCTGGAAACACCATATATTTT,CASSSDGNSGNTIYF
TRBV7-9,TRBJ1-3,.,.,TGTGCCAGCAGCTTAGGGTTTGGGGACTCTGGAAACACCATATATTTT,CASSLGFGDSGNTIYF
TRBV29-1,TRBJ1-4,.,TRBD1,TGCAGCGTCCAACCTGAGACGGACAGGAGGAATGAAAAACTGTTTTTT,CSVQPETDRRNEKLFF
TRBV5-1,TRBJ2-7,.,.,TGCGCCAGCAGCTTGGCCTTCGGCGAGCAGTACTTC,CASSLAFGEQYF
TRBV19,TRBJ2-7,.,.,TGTGCCAGTAGTATAGTGGGGGACGAGCAGTACTTC,CASSIVGDEQYF
TRBV10-3,TRBJ2-2,.,TRBD2,TGTGCCACCGGGAGGGGGTCCGGGGAGCTGTTTTTT,CATGRGSGELFF
TRBV6-5,TRBJ1-4,.,TRBD1,TGTGCCAGCAGTGGAACAGGGGGGGAAAATGAAAAACTGTTTTTT,CASSGTGGENEKLFF
TRBV7-2,TRBJ2-5,.,.,TGTGCCAGCAGCTTAAGCCAGCAAGAGACCCAGTACTTC,CASSLSQQETQYF
TRBV15,TRBJ2-1,.,.,TGTGCCACCCAAGGGGGGGCCTACAATGAGCAGTTCTTC,CATQGGAYNEQFF
TRBV6-6,TRBJ2-7,.,TRBD2,TGTGCCAGCAGTTACTCGACTAGCGGCTACGAGCAGTACTTC,CASSYSTSGYEQYF
TRBV5-5,TRBJ2-5,.,.,TGTGCCAGCAGCTTGGTTCGGCGGGACCAGTACTTC,CASSLVRRDQYF
TRBV10-3,TRBJ2-3,.,.,TGTGCCATCAGGTCTCTTAGCGGTCGCACAGATACGCAGTATTTT,CAIRSLSGRTDTQYF
TRBV10-3,TRBJ2-7,.,TRBD1,TGTGCCATCAGTGGGACAGGAGCCTACGAGCAGTACTTC,CAISGTGAYEQYF
TRBV10-3,TRBJ2-7,.,.,TGTGCCATCAAGGCAGGGGCCTACGAGCAGTACTTC,CAIKAGAYEQYF
TRBV19,TRBJ2-4,once,TRBD1,TGTGCCAGTAGGTCCCGGGACAGGGAAAACATTCAGTACTTC,CASRSRDRENIQYF
TRBV6-1,TRBJ1-5,.,.,TGTGCCACCACCCCGGGGCTCTACAGCAATCAGCCCCAGCATTTT,CATTPGLYSNQPQHF
TRBV28,TRBJ1-4,.,.,TGTGCCAGCAGTTTCAGCCGTGAAAAACTGTTTTTT,CASSFSREKLFF
TRBV29-1,TRBJ2-3,.,TRBD1,TGCAGCGTTGAGGGGACAGGGGCTAGCACAGATACGCAGTATTTT,CSVEGTGASTDTQYF
TRBV18,TRBJ2-1,.,TRBD1,TGTGCCAGCTCACCCGGGACAGATGAGCAGTTCTTC,CASSPGTDEQFF
TRBV5-4,TRBJ1-3,.,TRBD1,TGTGCCAGCAGCTTAGGGACAGGGGGCATGGACACCATATATTTT,CASSLGTGGMDTIYF
TRBV5-1,TRBJ2-5,.,TRBD2,TGCGCCAGCAGCTTGGGTGGACTAGCGGGCGACCAAGAGACCCAGTACTTC,CASSLGGLAGDQETQYF
TRBV29-1,TRBJ2-1,.,TRBD2,TGCAGCGCCACCTCCTGGACTAGCGGGAGGCCCCCAACAATGAATGAGCAGTTCTTC,CSATSWTSGRPPTMNEQFF
TRBV30,TRBJ2-3,.,.,TGTGCCTGGAGTGTACAGGGGGGGACAGATACGCAGTATTTT,CAWSVQGGTDTQYF
TRBV5-6,TRBJ2-1,.,TRBD2,TGTGCCAGCAACCACTATACTAGCGGGGATTACAATGAGCAGTTCTTC,CASNHYTSGDYNEQFF
TRBV6-6,TRBJ2-1,.,.,TGTGCCAGCAGTTACTCGGGAGGATCCTACAATGAGCAGTTCTTC,CASSYSGGSYNEQFF
TRBV4-1,TRBJ2-1,.,TRBD2,TGCGCCAGCAGCCAAGAGGGACTAGTCCCCAATGAGCAGTTCTTC,CASSQEGLVPNEQFF
TRBV11-2,TRBJ2-6,.,.,TGTGCCAGCAGCTCCCGTCAGGGTGGGGCCAACGTCCTGACTTTC,CASSSRQGGANVLTF
TRBV6-5,TRBJ2-7,.,TRBD2,TGTGCCAGCAGTTACACTAGCGGGTCCTACGAGCAGTACTTC,CASSYTSGSYEQYF
TRBV5-6,TRBJ1-2,.,.,TGTGCCAGCAGCTTGGGGAAGAGCTATGGCTACACCTTC,CASSLGKSYGYTF
TRBV7-2,TRBJ2-3,.,TRBD2,TGTGCCAGCAGCTTAGGTAGCGGGAGCCGCACAGATACGCAGTATTTT,CASSLGSGSRTDTQYF
TRBV6-5,TRBJ2-5,.,.,TGTGCCAGCACCAGACCTGGTTTGGGGGCCCAGTACTTC,CASTRPGLGAQYF
TRBV28,TRBJ2-7,.,.,TGTGCCAGCAGTTTCTTTCCAGGGAAGGACTACGAGCAGTACTTC,CASSFFPGKDYEQYF
TRBV4-1,TRBJ2-5,.,.,TGCGCCAGCAGCCAACCCCCAGGGGTGGGGGAGACCCAGTACTTC,CASSQPPGVGETQYF
TRBV6-6,TRBJ2-1,.,TRBD1,TGTGCCAGCAGTACCCGGGACAGGGGTCCCCTAAATGAGCAGTTCTTC,CASSTRDRGPLNEQFF
TRBV18,TRBJ2-7,.,TRBD1,TGTGCCAGCTCACCACTCCCGATTAATACCGGGACAGTCTCCTACGAGCAGTACTTC,CASSPLPINTGTVSYEQYF
TRBV28,TRBJ2-7,.,.,TGTGCCAGCAGTTTGTTACAGGCCTACGAGCAGTACTTC,CASSLLQAYEQYF
TRBV2,TRBJ2-1,.,.,TGTGCCAGCTCAGACCTCAGCTCCTACAATGAGCAGTTCTTC,CASSDLSSYNEQFF
TRBV30,TRBJ1-4,few,.,TGTGCCTGGAGTGTGAAAGGGATGGGGGATGAAAAACTGTTTTTT,CAWSVKGMGDEKLFF
TRBV13,TRBJ1-3,once,.,TGTGCCAGCATCTTTGGTCTTTCTGGGGTAGGGTGGGCCGGAAACACCATATATTTT,CASIFGLSGVGWAGNTIYF
TRBV4-1,TRBJ2-7,once,.,TGCGCCAGCAGCCAAGATTGGCAGCGGGCGACCTACGAGCAGTACTTC,CASSQDWQRATYEQYF
TRBV15,TRBJ1-5,.,.,TGTGCCACCAGCAGAGATGGTACAGTCGGGCCCCAGCATTTT,CATSRDGTVGPQHF